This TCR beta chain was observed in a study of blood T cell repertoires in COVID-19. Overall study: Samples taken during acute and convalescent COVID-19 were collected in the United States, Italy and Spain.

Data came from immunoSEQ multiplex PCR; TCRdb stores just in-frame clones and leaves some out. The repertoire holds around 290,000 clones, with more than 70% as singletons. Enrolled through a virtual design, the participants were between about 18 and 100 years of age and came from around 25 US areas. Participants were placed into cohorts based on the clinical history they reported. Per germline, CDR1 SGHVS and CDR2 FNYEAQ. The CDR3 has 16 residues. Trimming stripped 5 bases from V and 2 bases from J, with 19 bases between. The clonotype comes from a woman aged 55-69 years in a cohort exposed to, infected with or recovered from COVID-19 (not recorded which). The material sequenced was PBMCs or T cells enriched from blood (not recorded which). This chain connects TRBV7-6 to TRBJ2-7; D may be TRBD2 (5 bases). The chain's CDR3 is CASSSRTYSTTYEQYF. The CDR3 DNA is TGTGCCAGCAGCAGCCGGACTTACTCTACAACCTACGAGCAGTACTTC. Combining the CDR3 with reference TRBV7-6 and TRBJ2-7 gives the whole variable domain GAGVSQSPRYKVTKRGQDVALRCDPISGHVSLYWYRQALGQGPEFLTYFNYEAQQDKSGLPNDRFSAERPEGSISTLTIQRTEQRDSAMYRCASSSRTYSTTYEQYFGPGTRLTVT.